What follows describes a single T cell receptor (beta chain). Using immunoSEQ multiplex PCR, the repertoire was profiled, and TCRdb retains in-frame clones only, with some absent. This table holds under 300,000 clones, approximately 86% found once. The CDR3 totals 18 residues. The germline V gene has CDR1 KGHDR and CDR2 SFDVKD. The trim removed 3 bases at V and 5 bases at J, leaving 10 bases unmatched. The record originates from a study of blood T cell repertoires in COVID-19. Study at large: Specimens from acute and convalescent COVID-19 originated in the United States, Italy and Spain.

Participants were placed into cohorts based on the clinical history they reported. Symptom resolution, clearance, or two negative PCRs marked the recovered donors of Cohort 3. The origin of this receptor is a woman in her 50s who had recovered from COVID-19. The chain uses TRBV24-1 and TRBJ2-2; 11 bases are a match to TRBD1. Sequenced: PBMCs or T cells enriched from blood (not recorded which). CDR3 nucleotides: TGTGCCACCAGTGATGGGACAGGGGGACTAGCTCGTACCGGGGAGCTGTTTTTT. Protein: CATSDGTGGLARTGELFF.